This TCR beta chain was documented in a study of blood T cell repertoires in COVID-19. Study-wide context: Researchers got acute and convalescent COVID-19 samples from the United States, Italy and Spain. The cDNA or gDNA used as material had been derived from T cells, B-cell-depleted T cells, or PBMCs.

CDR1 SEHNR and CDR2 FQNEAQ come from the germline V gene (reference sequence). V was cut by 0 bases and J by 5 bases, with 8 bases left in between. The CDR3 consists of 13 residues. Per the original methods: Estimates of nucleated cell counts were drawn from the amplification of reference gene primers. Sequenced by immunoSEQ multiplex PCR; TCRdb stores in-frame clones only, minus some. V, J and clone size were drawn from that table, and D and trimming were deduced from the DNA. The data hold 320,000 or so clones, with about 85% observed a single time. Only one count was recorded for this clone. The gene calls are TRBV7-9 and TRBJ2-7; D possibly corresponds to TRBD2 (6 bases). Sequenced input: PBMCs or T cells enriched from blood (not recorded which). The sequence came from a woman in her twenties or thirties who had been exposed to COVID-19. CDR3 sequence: CASSLATRNEQYF. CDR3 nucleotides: TGTGCCAGCAGCTTAGCGACTAGAAACGAGCAGTACTTC. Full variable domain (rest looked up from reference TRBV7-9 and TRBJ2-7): DTGVSQNPRHKITKRGQNVTFRCDPISEHNRLYWYRQTLGQGPEFLTYFQNEAQLEKSRLLSDRFSAERPKGSFSTLEIQRTEQGDSAMYLCASSLATRNEQYFGPGTRLTVT.